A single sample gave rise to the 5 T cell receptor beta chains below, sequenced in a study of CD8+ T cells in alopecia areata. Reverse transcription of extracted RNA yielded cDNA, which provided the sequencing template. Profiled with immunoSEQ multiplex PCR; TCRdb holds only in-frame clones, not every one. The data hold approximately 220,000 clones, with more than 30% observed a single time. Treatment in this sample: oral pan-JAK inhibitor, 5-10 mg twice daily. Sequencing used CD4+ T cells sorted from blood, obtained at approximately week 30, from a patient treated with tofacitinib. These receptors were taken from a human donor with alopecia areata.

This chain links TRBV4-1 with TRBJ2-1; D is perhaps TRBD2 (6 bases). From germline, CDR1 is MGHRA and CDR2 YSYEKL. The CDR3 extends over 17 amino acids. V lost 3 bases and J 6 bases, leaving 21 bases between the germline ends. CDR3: CASSQITEGHLGNEQFF. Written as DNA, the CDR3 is TGCGCCAGCAGCCAGATAACGGAGGGCCATTTGGGCAATGAGCAGTTCTTC.

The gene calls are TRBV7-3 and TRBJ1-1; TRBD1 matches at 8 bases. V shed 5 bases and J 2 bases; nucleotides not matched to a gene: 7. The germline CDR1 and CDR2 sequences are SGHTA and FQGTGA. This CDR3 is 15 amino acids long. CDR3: CASSPKTGANTEAFF. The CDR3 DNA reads TGTGCCAGCAGCCCCAAGACAGGGGCAAACACTGAAGCTTTCTTT.

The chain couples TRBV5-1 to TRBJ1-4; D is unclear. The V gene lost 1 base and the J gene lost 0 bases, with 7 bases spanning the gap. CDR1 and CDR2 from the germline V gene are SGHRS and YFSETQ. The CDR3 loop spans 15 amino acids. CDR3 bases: TGCGCCAGCAGCTTGAGAAGAGCAACTAATGAAAAACTGTTTTTT. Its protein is CASSLRRATNEKLFF.

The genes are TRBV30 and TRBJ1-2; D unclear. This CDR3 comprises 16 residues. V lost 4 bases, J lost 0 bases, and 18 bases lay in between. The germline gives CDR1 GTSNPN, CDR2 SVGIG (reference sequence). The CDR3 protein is CAWTHLAGIANYGYTF. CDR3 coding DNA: TGTGCCTGGACCCACCTCGCGGGGATAGCTAACTATGGCTACACCTTC.

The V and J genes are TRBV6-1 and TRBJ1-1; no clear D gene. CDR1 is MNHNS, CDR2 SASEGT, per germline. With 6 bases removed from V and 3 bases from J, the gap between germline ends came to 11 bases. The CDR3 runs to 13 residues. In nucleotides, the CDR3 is TGTGCCAGCAGGGAGGCCGCGTACACTGAAGCTTTCTTT. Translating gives CASREAAYTEAFF.